Shown below are 32 T cell receptor beta chains from a single sample sequenced in a study of neurological immune-mediated disorders. Each CDR3 protein gets one entry after TCRdb re-called the 5' RACE reads with MiXCR. This sample has about 44,000 distinct CDR3 sequences, with roughly 21% found just once. Regarding time point: technical triplicate 3. Material for sequencing was PBMCs. The receptors come from a man aged 55 to 70 with HTLV-1-associated myelopathy (HAM/TSP).

This clonotype has a count of ten or more. The chain has TRBV29-1 and TRBJ2-2; TRBD1 might be the D (5 bases). The V end was cut by 1 base, the J end by 4 bases, with 16 bases between. The CDR3 is 16 residues long. CDR1 and CDR2 (germline): SQVTM, ANQGSEA. The CDR3 nucleotides read TGCAGCGTTGAAGGTTTCGGCAGGGTGGCCACCGGGGAGCTGTTTTTT. Protein: CSVEGFGRVATGELFF.

The chain joins TRBV18 to TRBJ2-1; either TRBD1 or TRBD2 may fit D (5 bases each). V lost 3 bases and J 9 bases, leaving 27 bases between the germline ends. Germline V gene lookup returns CDR1 KGHSH and CDR2 LQKENI. The CDR3 covers 18 residues. In DNA, the CDR3 is TGTGCCAGCTCACCCCCCGATGGGGCGGGCTCCCGAAATAGTGAGCAGTTCTTC. It encodes CASSPPDGAGSRNSEQFF.

This clonotype was recorded many times. This chain connects TRBV5-1 to TRBJ2-3; 9 bases fit TRBD2. The V segment lost 2 bases and the J segment 5 bases; nucleotides outside the gene matches: 9. Germline CDR1 SGHRS, CDR2 YFSETQ. CDR3 length: 16 amino acids. Written as DNA, the CDR3 is TGCGCCAGCAGCTTCGGGACTAGCCAAAGTATAGATACGCAGTATTTT. Protein product: CASSFGTSQSIDTQYF.

This clonotype was recorded at least ten times. The CDR3 sequence is CASSEETQGLPNNEQFF. DNA for the CDR3: TGTGCCAGCAGTGAGGAGACACAGGGGTTGCCTAACAATGAGCAGTTCTTC. V usage is TRBV6-1 and J usage is TRBJ2-1; 7 bases fit TRBD1. V gave up 3 bases and J gave up 5 bases; unmatched junction bases: 13. The CDR3 has 17 residues. Germline CDR1 reads MNHNS; CDR2 reads SASEGT.

This clonotype appeared many times. J is TRBJ2-3 and V is TRBV14; D is undetermined. This CDR3 region has 16 residues. V shed 3 bases and J shed 0 bases, with 13 bases lying between them. The germline V gene has CDR1 SGHDN and CDR2 FVKESK. CDR3 DNA sequence: TGTGCCAGCAGCCACCTGCAGGCCGGCAGCACAGATACGCAGTATTTT. It encodes CASSHLQAGSTDTQYF.

At least ten counts were recorded for this clonotype. The V gene is TRBV10-3, the J gene TRBJ1-2; no clear D. Germline CDR1 and CDR2: ENHRY and SYGVKD. Deletions cut 2 bases from V and 3 bases from J, with 7 bases between. This CDR3 has 13 residues. The CDR3 DNA sequence: TGTGCCATCAGTGAGACGGCAGACTATGGCTACACCTTC. Amino acids: CAISETADYGYTF.

This clonotype occurred many times. The chain uses TRBV7-2 and TRBJ2-3; TRBD1 aligns across 8 bases. Losses at the gene ends were 1 base for V and 0 bases for J; bases not matched to a gene: 6. Germline values: CDR1 SGHTA, CDR2 FQGNSA. The CDR3 has 17 amino acids. The CDR3 region has the DNA TGTGCCAGCAGCTTAGGTTGGCGGACAGGGAGCACAGATACGCAGTATTTT. Its protein is CASSLGWRTGSTDTQYF.

This clonotype was picked up many times. The chain links TRBV10-3 to TRBJ1-1; 11 bases match TRBD1. This CDR3 has 14 amino acids. Trimming cost V 6 bases and J 4 bases; bases outside gene matches: 4. Germline V gene lookup returns CDR1 ENHRY and CDR2 SYGVKD. The CDR3 region is CAIRGTGGGTEAFF. Here the CDR3 DNA reads TGTGCCATCAGGGGGACAGGGGGAGGCACTGAAGCTTTCTTT.

A word on this clonotype: A much larger clone is a single base away; this may be a read error. CDR3 residues: CSASILAGTDEQYF. In nucleotides, the CDR3 is TGCAGTGCTAGCATCTTAGCGGGTACCGACGAGCAGTACTTC. The gene calls are TRBV20-1 and TRBJ2-7; 7 bases are a match to TRBD2. The J segment lost 5 bases and the V segment lost 3 bases, leaving 10 bases of the junction unmatched. The CDR3 totals 14 residues. Germline CDR1 is DFQATT and CDR2 is SNEGSKA (reference sequence).

This clonotype has ten or more counts. This chain connects TRBV5-1 to TRBJ2-5, with D possibly matching TRBD2 (5 bases). The germline V gene encodes CDR1 SGHRS and CDR2 YFSETQ. V was pared by 7 bases and J by 5 bases, with 21 bases between. The CDR3 covers 15 residues. The CDR3 nucleotides are TGCGCCAGCCAGGCCTTGTCTGGCACGGGGGAGACCCAGTACTTC. Amino acids: CASQALSGTGETQYF.

This clonotype was detected a few times. The chain combines TRBV4-2 with TRBJ2-7, with D possibly being TRBD2 (6 bases). Germline-derived CDR1 and CDR2 are LGHNA and YNFKEQ. V was shortened by 5 bases and J by 2 bases, with 10 bases between the two germline ends. The CDR3 contains 13 residues. The DNA of the CDR3 is TGTGCCAGCAGCACGCGGGAAACCTACGAGCAGTACTTC. Translated, it gives CASSTRETYEQYF.

This chain uses TRBV20-1 with TRBJ1-5; 11 nucleotides match TRBD1. The CDR3 sequence is 14 residues long. Trimming removed 5 bases from V and 5 bases from J; junction bases left unmatched: 5. Germline values: CDR1 DFQATT, CDR2 SNEGSKA (reference sequence). The CDR3 sequence: CSAGQGATDQPQHF. The DNA for the CDR3 is TGCAGTGCTGGACAGGGGGCGACCGATCAGCCCCAGCATTTT.

The genes are TRBV11-2 and TRBJ1-4; D not certain. This CDR3 region has 15 residues. V was trimmed by 3 bases and J by 7 bases, leaving 15 bases between them. The germline V gene encodes CDR1 SGHAT and CDR2 FQNNGV. The CDR3 sequence: CASSFRGATPEKLFF. CDR3 DNA: TGTGCCAGCAGCTTCCGGGGAGCTACACCTGAAAAACTGTTTTTT.

In this sample, this clonotype turned up many times. The chain employs TRBV12-3 or TRBV12-4 and TRBJ2-2; no definite D call. The CDR3 has 15 amino acids. V lost 2 bases, J lost 1 base, and 8 bases lay in between. The CDR3 DNA sequence: TGTGCCAGCAGTTTATTACAAGTGAACACCGGGGAGCTGTTTTTT. Its translation: CASSLLQVNTGELFF.

The V gene is TRBV6-2 or TRBV6-3, the J gene TRBJ2-3, with a possible D match to TRBD1 (6 bases). CDR1 MNHEY and CDR2 SVGEGT come from the germline V gene. The length of the CDR3 is 13 residues. V lost 8 bases and J lost 1, with 10 bases in between. The CDR3 sequence is CASFGGGTDTQYF. The CDR3 nucleotides read TGTGCCAGCTTTGGGGGCGGCACAGATACGCAGTATTTT.

This clonotype was seen many times. The rearrangement uses TRBV5-1 and TRBJ2-3; 10 nucleotides match TRBD2. The germline CDR1 and CDR2 sequences are SGHRS and YFSETQ. The length of the CDR3 is 18 residues. J gave up 4 bases and V 3 bases, and 14 bases lay outside the gene matches. For the CDR3, the DNA is TGCGCCAGCAGCTCCGGGACGATAGCGGGAGGCGGCGCAGATACGCAGTATTTT. Translation gives CASSSGTIAGGGADTQYF.

This clonotype was seen at least ten times. This chain connects TRBV5-1 to TRBJ2-7; D assignment may be TRBD1 or TRBD2 (5 bases each). The V gene's germline CDR1 is SGHRS and CDR2 YFSETQ. The germline V and J ends were trimmed by 0 bases and 5 bases, with 18 bases remaining between them. This CDR3 spans 16 amino acids. CDR3 in DNA: TGCGCCAGCAGCTTGGCCTCGCGGAGTGGGACGGACGAGCAGTACTTC. Its translation: CASSLASRSGTDEQYF.

This clonotype has a count of ten or more. The chain couples TRBV5-1 to TRBJ2-7; TRBD1 might be the D (5 bases). Germline assignment: CDR1 SGHRS and CDR2 YFSETQ. V was clipped by 6 bases and J by 4 bases, with 8 bases between them. The CDR3 extends over 11 amino acids. CDR3 protein: CASKGEYEQYF. CDR3 DNA: TGCGCCAGCAAAGGGGAATACGAGCAGTACTTC.

This clonotype came up many times. The chain is built from TRBV5-1 and TRBJ2-7; D not certain. The V and J ends lost 0 bases and 7 bases respectively, with 8 bases between them. The CDR3 loop spans 12 amino acids. Germline V gene data show CDR1 as SGHRS and CDR2 as YFSETQ. CDR3 amino acids: CASSLGPREQYF. CDR3 DNA: TGCGCCAGCAGCTTGGGTCCGCGGGAGCAGTACTTC.

V usage is TRBV14 and J usage is TRBJ2-3; unclear D gene. Trimming removed 4 bases from V and 3 bases from J, with 14 bases in between. CDR1 is SGHDN and CDR2 is FVKESK in the germline V gene. This CDR3 region has 15 residues. Here the CDR3 DNA reads TGTGCCAGCAGCCTGCTCTGGGGTGGAACAGATACGCAGTATTTT. This gives the protein CASSLLWGGTDTQYF. Full variable domain (rest looked up from reference TRBV14 and TRBJ2-3): EAGVTQFPSHSVIEKGQTVTLRCDPISGHDNLYWYRRVMGKEIKFLLHFVKESKQDESGMPNNRFLAERTGGTYSTLKVQPAELEDSGVYFCASSLLWGGTDTQYFGPGTRLTVL.

This sequence joins TRBV3-1 and TRBJ1-1; unclear D gene. V was clipped by 1 base and J by 0 bases, with 6 bases between them. The CDR3 sequence is 14 residues long. Germline CDR1 LGHDT, CDR2 YNNKEL (reference sequence). For the CDR3, the DNA is TGTGCCAGCAGCCAAGTAGGGATGAACACTGAAGCTTTCTTT. This encodes CASSQVGMNTEAFF.

This clonotype was recorded at least ten times. The CDR3 DNA reads as TGTGCCACCAGTGATTCCGGGACAGGGTTTCTCTACGAGCAGTACTTC. This gives the protein CATSDSGTGFLYEQYF. The chain employs TRBV24-1 and TRBJ2-7, with TRBD1 identical over 9 bases. This CDR3 region has 16 residues. The V and J ends lost 2 bases and 3 bases, in that order; junction bases with no gene match: 7. CDR1 is KGHDR and CDR2 is SFDVKD in the germline V gene.

The sample holds many counts of this clonotype. The V and J genes are TRBV11-2 and TRBJ2-5; 8 bases agree with TRBD2. Germline CDR1 and CDR2: SGHAT and FQNNGV. The CDR3 runs 13 residues. V lost 7 bases and J lost 5; bases outside the gene matches: 6. The CDR3 spells CASTPGGRETQYF. CDR3 DNA sequence: TGTGCCAGCACCCCCGGCGGGAGGGAGACCCAGTACTTC.

This clonotype was recorded many times. The chain carries TRBV7-9 and TRBJ2-3; no clear D. The CDR3 contains 15 residues. The germline V and J ends were trimmed by 1 base and 5 bases, with 13 bases remaining between them. Germline CDR1 and CDR2: SEHNR and FQNEAQ (reference sequence). CDR3 sequence reads: CASSLDVAWGDTQYF. CDR3 coding DNA: TGTGCCAGCAGCTTAGACGTGGCCTGGGGAGATACGCAGTATTTT.

A note on this clonotype: A much larger clone differs by one base, so this may be a read error. The J gene is TRBJ2-3, the V gene TRBV5-1, with 10 nucleotides matching TRBD2. Germline assignment: CDR1 SGHRS and CDR2 YFSETQ. The CDR3 contains 18 residues. After removal of 3 bases from V and 1 base from J, the junction contained 11 bases not matched to a gene. Here the CDR3 DNA reads TGCGCCAGCAGCTCCGGGACGATAGCGGGAGGCGGCACAGATACGCAGTATTTT. This sequence encodes CASSSGTIAGGGTDTQYF. The full variable domain, with the rest looked up from reference TRBV5-1 and TRBJ2-3, is KAGVTQTPRYLIKTRGQQVTLSCSPISGHRSVSWYQQTPGQGLQFLFEYFSETQRNKGNFPGRFSGRQFSNSRSEMNVSTLELGDSALYLCASSSGTIAGGGTDTQYFGPGTRLTVL.

This sequence joins TRBV2 and TRBJ2-7, with D unresolved. Trimming took off 8 bases at V and 4 bases at J, with 9 bases between the two ends. CDR1 and CDR2 from the germline V gene are SNHLY and FYNNEI. The CDR3 has 11 amino acids. DNA for the CDR3: TGTGCCAGCTCCCCGCTTTACGAGCAGTACTTC. It yields the protein CASSPLYEQYF.

The rearrangement joins TRBV20-1 to TRBJ2-5; no firm D call. V lost 5 bases to trimming and J lost 1 base, with 11 bases between them. The CDR3 length is 13 residues. Germline V gene sequence: CDR1 DFQATT, CDR2 SNEGSKA (reference sequence). This chain's CDR3 is CSALTWSQETQYF. As DNA, the CDR3 is TGCAGTGCTTTGACGTGGTCCCAAGAGACCCAGTACTTC.

This chain connects TRBV5-6 to TRBJ2-5; the D gene could be TRBD1 or TRBD2 (5 bases each). The V end lost 4 bases, the J end lost 5 bases, and 15 bases lay between the germline ends. Germline V CDR1 and CDR2: SGHDT, YYEEEE. The length of the CDR3 is 14 residues. The CDR3 bases are TGTGCCAGCAGCCGAAGCCGGGGCAGGGAGACCCAGTACTTC. Translated, it gives CASSRSRGRETQYF.

The chain employs TRBV12-3 or TRBV12-4 and TRBJ1-5, with D possibly matching TRBD1 (5 bases). There are 13 residues in the CDR3. Between the trimmed V and J ends, which lost 3 bases and 5 bases, there was a span of 8 bases. The CDR3 DNA sequence: TGTGCCAGCAGTTTCGGCAGGGATCAGCCCCAGCATTTT. This gives the protein CASSFGRDQPQHF.

Many counts were recorded for this clonotype. The chain joins TRBV5-1 to TRBJ2-1; 8 bases are shared with TRBD2. Germline CDR1 reads SGHRS; CDR2 reads YFSETQ. The CDR3 runs to 15 residues. The V segment lost 1 base and the J segment 5 bases; nucleotides outside the gene matches: 5. The CDR3 DNA reads as TGCGCCAGCAGCTTGCTAGCGGGCGCCGACAATGAGCAGTTCTTC. Its protein is CASSLLAGADNEQFF.

This clonotype was found many times. At one boundary the junction diverges from the germline segment, which might be a read error. This chain uses TRBV2 with TRBJ1-4, with D uncertain. CDR1 and CDR2 from the germline V gene are SNHLY and FYNNEI. This CDR3 has 11 residues. The CDR3 nucleotides are TGTGCCAGCAGTGTGGTGGGAGCAATGCGTTTT. This codes for CASSVVGAMRF.

The sample holds many counts of this clonotype. J is TRBJ2-1 and V is TRBV5-1; 14 bases align to TRBD2. Germline V lookup: CDR1 SGHRS, CDR2 YFSETQ. The V gene end was trimmed by 0 bases and the J gene end by 8 bases; junction bases not matched to a gene: 10. The CDR3 runs to 18 residues. The CDR3 DNA follows: TGCGCCAGCAGCTTGGAGGGGGGACTAGCGGGAGCGGGCGATGAGCAGTTCTTC. It is translated as CASSLEGGLAGAGDEQFF. The variable domain in full, completed from reference TRBV5-1 and TRBJ2-1, reads KAGVTQTPRYLIKTRGQQVTLSCSPISGHRSVSWYQQTPGQGLQFLFEYFSETQRNKGNFPGRFSGRQFSNSRSEMNVSTLELGDSALYLCASSLEGGLAGAGDEQFFGPGTRLTVL.